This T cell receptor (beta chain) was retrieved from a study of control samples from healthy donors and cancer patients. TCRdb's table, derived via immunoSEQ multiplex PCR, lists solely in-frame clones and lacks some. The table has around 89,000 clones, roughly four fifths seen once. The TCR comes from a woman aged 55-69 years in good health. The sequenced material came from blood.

The CDR3 coding sequence is TGTGCCAGCAAGTACATGAACACTGAAGCTTTCTTT. This codes for CASKYMNTEAFF. V is TRBV7-9 and J is TRBJ1-1; unclear D gene. The V gene's germline CDR1 is SEHNR and CDR2 FQNEAQ (reference sequence). With 7 bases removed from V and 0 bases from J, the gap between germline ends came to 6 bases. The CDR3 consists of 12 residues.